This is a list of T cell receptor beta chains from one sample in a study of T cells in Graves' hyperthyroidism and ophthalmopathy. TCRdb recomputed calls from the multiplex PCR reads with MiXCR, one row per CDR3 protein. The sample has a few hundred thousand distinct CDR3 sequences, approximately 12% seen once. Sequencing was carried out using blood. These TCRs come from a man aged 25-45 years with Graves' hyperthyroidism that later progressed to Graves' ophthalmopathy. Each CDR3 is given with its conserved first and last residue. Size is stated for part of the rows, as once, few or many counts, or as a class when the clone is expanded.

CSVEEEGRGTTGELFF - 16 TRBV29-1
CASSSDRNQYTEAFF many 15 TRBV27
CSARDNEQYF many 10 TRBV20-1
CASSLGSQGIYGYTF many 15 TRBV28
CASRFTGGYTEAFF many 14 TRBV11-2
CASSIGTSGGTDTQYF few 16 TRBV5-1
CASGQAEKSYNEQFF few 15 TRBV4-2
CATQPGHGELFF many 12 TRBV6-1
CASVGGDEQFF many 11 TRBV2
CASSEATYEQFF - 12 TRBV7-6
CASVWGRGEDTQYF few 14 TRBV12-5
CASSRTGTVGVLFF few 14 TRBV12-3/TRBV12-4
CASSLTDKSYEQYF few 14 TRBV6-5
CATSSDPNTEAFF many 13 TRBV15
CASSDPFNSGANVLTF - 16 TRBV6-4
CSARGYQTELNSPLHF medium-sized 16 TRBV20-1
CASRWGTAMNEQYF - 14 TRBV28
CAIRGTASYEQYF - 13 TRBV10-3
CASSYSAILAGKETQYF few 17 TRBV6-2/TRBV6-3
CAISDINGPEAFF many 13 TRBV10-3
CASSQDLGHLSGTQYF few 16 TRBV3-1
CASRGGALYGYTF - 13 TRBV27